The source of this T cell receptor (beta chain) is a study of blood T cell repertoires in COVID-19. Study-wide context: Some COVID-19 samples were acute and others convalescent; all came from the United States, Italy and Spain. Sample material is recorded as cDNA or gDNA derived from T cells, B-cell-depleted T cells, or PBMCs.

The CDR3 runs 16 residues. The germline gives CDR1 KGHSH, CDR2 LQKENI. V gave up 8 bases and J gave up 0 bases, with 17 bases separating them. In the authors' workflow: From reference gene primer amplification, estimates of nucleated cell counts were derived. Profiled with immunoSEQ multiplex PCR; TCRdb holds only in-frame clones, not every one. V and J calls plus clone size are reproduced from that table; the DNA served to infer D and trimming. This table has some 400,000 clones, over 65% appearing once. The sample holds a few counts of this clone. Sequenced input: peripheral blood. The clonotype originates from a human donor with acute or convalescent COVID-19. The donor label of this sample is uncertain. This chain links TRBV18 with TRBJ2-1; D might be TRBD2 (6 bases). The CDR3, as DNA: TGTGCCAGCGCCTTTCTAGCGTATAGCTCCTACAATGAGCAGTTCTTC. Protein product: CASAFLAYSSYNEQFF.